These T cell receptor beta chains were read from a single sample in a study of shared clonotypes between healthy human individuals. Sequencing was performed with immunoSEQ multiplex PCR; in TCRdb, only in-frame clones are kept and a portion is missing. The sample comprises about 190,000 clones, about 68% of which are singletons, and 10% rests with the top ten. The sequencing input was memory CD4+ T cells sorted from blood. These receptors originate from a man aged 25-45 years in good health. Each CDR3 is given with its conserved first and last residue. The size entry is marked missing in some rows and otherwise reads once, few, many or a size class.

J: TRBJ1-2
V: TRBV29-1
size: many
CDR3: CSGLTDTGTGGYTF

J: TRBJ2-5
V: TRBV18
size: .
CDR3: CASSPPSGGGETQYF

J: TRBJ2-3
V: TRBV5-1
size: .
CDR3: CASRPQGEFTDTQYF

J: TRBJ1-1
V: TRBV2
size: few
CDR3: CASSQGARGNTEAFF

J: TRBJ2-1
V: TRBV29-1
size: .
CDR3: CSVQMTSGSSGEQFF

J: TRBJ2-5
V: TRBV11-2
size: .
CDR3: CASSLAETSEAQYF

J: TRBJ1-1
V: TRBV5-5
size: .
CDR3: CASSLRQGVGDMNTEAFF

J: TRBJ2-5
V: TRBV27
size: .
CDR3: CASSSHEGVGETQYF

J: TRBJ2-2
V: TRBV10-3
size: .
CDR3: CAIYTSGRSGELFF

J: TRBJ1-1
V: TRBV5-5
size: .
CDR3: CASSLDTEAFF

J: TRBJ1-4
V: TRBV7-9
size: large
CDR3: CASSLTGTDEKLFF

J: TRBJ2-2
V: TRBV7-3
size: .
CDR3: CASSLGTSAGELFF

J: TRBJ2-1
V: TRBV4-1
size: .
CDR3: CASSQKGYEQFF

J: TRBJ2-1
V: TRBV10-1
size: many
CDR3: CASSVRRGEQFF

J: TRBJ2-7
V: TRBV6-5
size: .
CDR3: CASSSGSRDISYEQYF

J: TRBJ2-2
V: TRBV6-5
size: .
CDR3: CASSSSGTSSGELFF